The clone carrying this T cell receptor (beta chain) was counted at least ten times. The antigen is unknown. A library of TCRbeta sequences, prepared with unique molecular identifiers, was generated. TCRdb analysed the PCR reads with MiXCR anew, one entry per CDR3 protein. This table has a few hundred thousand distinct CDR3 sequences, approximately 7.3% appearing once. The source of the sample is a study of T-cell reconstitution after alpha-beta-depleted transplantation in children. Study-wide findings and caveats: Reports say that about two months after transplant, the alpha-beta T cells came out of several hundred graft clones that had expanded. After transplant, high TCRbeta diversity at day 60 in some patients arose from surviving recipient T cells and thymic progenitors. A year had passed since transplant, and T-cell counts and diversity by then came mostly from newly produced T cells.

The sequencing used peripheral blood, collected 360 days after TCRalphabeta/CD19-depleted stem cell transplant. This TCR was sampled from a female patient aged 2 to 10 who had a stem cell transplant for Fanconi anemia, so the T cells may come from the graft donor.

The CDR3 region is CASSYPTGTGNTIYF. CDR3 sequence (DNA): TGTGCCAGCAGCTACCCCACAGGGACTGGAAACACCATATATTTT. This sequence joins TRBV7-9 and TRBJ1-3; D is possibly TRBD1 (6 bases). Trimming took 4 bases from V and 2 from J, leaving 12 bases between them. This CDR3 contains 15 residues. Germline V lookup: CDR1 SEHNR, CDR2 FQNEAQ (reference sequence). Complete variable domain (other parts from reference TRBV7-9 and TRBJ1-3): DTGVSQNPRHKITKRGQNVTFRCDPISEHNRLYWYRQTLGQGPEFLTYFQNEAQLEKSRLLSDRFSAERPKGSFSTLEIQRTEQGDSAMYLCASSYPTGTGNTIYFGEGSWLTVV.